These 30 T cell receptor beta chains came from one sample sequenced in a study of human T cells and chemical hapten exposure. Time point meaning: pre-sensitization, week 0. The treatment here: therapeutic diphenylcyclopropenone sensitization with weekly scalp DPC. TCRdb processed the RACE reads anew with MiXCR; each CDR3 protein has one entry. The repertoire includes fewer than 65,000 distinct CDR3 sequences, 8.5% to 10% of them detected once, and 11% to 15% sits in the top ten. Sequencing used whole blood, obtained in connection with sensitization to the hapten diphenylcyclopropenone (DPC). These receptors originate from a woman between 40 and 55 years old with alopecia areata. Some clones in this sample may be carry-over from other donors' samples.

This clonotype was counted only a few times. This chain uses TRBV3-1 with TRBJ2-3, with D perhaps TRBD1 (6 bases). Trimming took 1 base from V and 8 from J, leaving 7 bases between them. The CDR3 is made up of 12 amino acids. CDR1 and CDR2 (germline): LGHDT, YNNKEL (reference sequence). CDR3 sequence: CASSQVGGTQYF. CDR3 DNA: TGTGCCAGCAGCCAAGTAGGGGGTACGCAGTATTTT.

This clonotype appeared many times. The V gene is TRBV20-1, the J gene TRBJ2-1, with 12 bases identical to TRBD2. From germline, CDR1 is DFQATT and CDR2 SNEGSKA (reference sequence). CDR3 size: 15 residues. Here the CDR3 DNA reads TGCACCGCATCGGCCGGGACTAGCGGGCTCCCTGAGCAGTTCTTC. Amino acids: CTASAGTSGLPEQFF.

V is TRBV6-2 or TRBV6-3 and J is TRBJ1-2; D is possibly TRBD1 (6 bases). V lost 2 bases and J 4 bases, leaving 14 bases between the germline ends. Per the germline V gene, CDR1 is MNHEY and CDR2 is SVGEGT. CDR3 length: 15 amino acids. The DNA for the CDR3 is TGTGCCAGCAGTTACCAACAGGGCAGCATCTATGGCTACACCTTC. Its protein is CASSYQQGSIYGYTF.

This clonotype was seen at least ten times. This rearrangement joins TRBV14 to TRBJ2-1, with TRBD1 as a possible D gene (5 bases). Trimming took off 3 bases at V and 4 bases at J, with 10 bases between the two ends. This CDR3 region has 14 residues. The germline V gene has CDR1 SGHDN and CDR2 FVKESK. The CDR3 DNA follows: TGTGCCAGCAGCCATAGACAGAAATACAATGAGCAGTTCTTC. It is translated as CASSHRQKYNEQFF.

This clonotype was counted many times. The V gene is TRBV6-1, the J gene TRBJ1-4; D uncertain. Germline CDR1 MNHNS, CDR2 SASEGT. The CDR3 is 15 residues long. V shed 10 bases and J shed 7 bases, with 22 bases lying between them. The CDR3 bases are TGTGCCACCCTACCCCAAGGGCGCGAGCGTGAAAAACTGTTTTTT. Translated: CATLPQGREREKLFF.

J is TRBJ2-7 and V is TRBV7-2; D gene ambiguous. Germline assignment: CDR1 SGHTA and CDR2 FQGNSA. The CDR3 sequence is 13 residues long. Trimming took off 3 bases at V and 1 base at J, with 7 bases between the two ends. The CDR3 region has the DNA TGTGCCAGCAGCTTTGCCGGGTCCTACGAGCAGTACTTC. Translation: CASSFAGSYEQYF.

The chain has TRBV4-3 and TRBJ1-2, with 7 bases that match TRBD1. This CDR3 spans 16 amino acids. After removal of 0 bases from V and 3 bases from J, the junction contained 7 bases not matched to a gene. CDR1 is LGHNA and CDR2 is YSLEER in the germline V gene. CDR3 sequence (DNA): TGCGCCAGCAGCCAAGACCTAGGGGGCGCGCACTATGGCTACACCTTC. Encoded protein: CASSQDLGGAHYGYTF.

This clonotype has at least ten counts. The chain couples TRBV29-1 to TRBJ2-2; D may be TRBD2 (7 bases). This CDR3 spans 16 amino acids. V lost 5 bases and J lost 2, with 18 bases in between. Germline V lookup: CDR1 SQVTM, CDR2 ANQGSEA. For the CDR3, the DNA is TGCAGCGTTTTCAGGGCGGGGGCCCCAAACACCGGGGAGCTGTTTTTT. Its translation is CSVFRAGAPNTGELFF.

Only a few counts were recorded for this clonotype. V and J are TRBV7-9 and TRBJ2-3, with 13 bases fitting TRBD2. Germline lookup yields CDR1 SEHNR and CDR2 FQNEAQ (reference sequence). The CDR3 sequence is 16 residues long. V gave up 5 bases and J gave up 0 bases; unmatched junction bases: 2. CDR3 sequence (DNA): TGTGCCAGCAGCCGGACTAGCGGGGGCAGCACAGATACGCAGTATTTT. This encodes CASSRTSGGSTDTQYF.

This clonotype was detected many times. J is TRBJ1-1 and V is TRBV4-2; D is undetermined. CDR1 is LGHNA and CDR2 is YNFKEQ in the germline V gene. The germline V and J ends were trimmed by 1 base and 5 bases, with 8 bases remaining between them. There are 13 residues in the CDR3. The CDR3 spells CASSQAFYTEAFF. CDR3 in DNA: TGTGCCAGCAGCCAAGCTTTCTATACTGAAGCTTTCTTT.

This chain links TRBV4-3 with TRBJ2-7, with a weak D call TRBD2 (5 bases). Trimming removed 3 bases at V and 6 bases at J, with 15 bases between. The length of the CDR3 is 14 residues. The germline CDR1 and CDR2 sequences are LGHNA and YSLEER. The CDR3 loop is CASSQEVGPPEQYF. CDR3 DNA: TGCGCCAGCAGCCAGGAGGTCGGGCCCCCCGAGCAGTACTTC.

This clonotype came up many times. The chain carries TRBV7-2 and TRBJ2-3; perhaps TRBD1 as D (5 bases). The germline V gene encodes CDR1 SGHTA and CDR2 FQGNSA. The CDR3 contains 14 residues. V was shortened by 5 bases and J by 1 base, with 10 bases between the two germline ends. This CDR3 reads CASSTRAGTDTQYF. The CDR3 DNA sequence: TGTGCCAGCAGCACCAGGGCCGGCACAGATACGCAGTATTTT. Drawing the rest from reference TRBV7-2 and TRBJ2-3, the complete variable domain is GAGVSQSPSNKVTEKGKDVELRCDPISGHTALYWYRQSLGQGLEFLIYFQGNSAPDKSGLPSDRFSAERTGGSVSTLTIQRTQQEDSAVYLCASSTRAGTDTQYFGPGTRLTVL.

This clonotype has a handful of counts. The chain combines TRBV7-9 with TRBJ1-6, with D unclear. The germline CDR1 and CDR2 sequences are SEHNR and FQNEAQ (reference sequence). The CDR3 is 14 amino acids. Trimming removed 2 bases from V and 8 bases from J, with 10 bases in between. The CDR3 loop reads CASSLSHGYSPLHF. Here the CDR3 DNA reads TGTGCCAGCAGCTTATCCCACGGCTATTCACCCCTCCACTTT.

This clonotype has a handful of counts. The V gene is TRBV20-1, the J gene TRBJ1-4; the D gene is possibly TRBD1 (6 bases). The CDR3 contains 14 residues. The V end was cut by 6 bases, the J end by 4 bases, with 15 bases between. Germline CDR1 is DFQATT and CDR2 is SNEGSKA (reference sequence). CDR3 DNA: TGCAGTGCCCCCAGGCCAGGGGTTAATGAAAAACTGTTTTTT. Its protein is CSAPRPGVNEKLFF.

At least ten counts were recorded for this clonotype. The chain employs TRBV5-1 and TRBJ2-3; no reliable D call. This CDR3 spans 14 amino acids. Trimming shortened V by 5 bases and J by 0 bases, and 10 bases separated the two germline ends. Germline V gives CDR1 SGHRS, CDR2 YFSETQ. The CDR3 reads CASRTDGSTDTQYF. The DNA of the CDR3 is TGCGCCAGCAGGACGGACGGAAGCACAGATACGCAGTATTTT.

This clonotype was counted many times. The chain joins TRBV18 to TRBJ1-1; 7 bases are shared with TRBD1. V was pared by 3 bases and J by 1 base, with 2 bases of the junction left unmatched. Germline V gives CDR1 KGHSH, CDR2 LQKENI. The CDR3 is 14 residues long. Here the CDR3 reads CASSPDRKNTEAFF. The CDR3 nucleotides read TGTGCCAGCTCACCGGACAGGAAGAACACTGAAGCTTTCTTT.

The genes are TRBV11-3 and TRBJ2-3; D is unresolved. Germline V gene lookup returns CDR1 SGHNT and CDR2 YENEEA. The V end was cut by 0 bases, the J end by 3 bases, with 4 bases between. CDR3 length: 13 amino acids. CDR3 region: CASSLDWTDTQYF. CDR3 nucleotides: TGTGCCAGCAGCTTAGATTGGACAGATACGCAGTATTTT.

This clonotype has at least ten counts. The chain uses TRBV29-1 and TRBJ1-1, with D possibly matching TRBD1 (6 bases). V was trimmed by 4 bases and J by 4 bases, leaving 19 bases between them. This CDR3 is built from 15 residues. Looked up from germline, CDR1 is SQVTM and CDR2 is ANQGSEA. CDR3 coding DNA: TGCAGCGTTGTAGGGACAACTTACGGGGCCACTGAAGCTTTCTTT. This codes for CSVVGTTYGATEAFF.

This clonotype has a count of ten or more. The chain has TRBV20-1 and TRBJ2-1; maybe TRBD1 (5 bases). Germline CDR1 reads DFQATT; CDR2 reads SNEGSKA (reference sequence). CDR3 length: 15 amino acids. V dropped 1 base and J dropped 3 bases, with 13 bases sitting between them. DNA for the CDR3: TGCAGTGCTAGAGTGGCCAGGGTGAACTACAATGAGCAGTTCTTC. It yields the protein CSARVARVNYNEQFF.

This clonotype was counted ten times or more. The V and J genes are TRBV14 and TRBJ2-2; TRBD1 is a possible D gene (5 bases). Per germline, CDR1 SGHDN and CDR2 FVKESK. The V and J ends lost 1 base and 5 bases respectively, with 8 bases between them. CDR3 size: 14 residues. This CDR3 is CASSQVRDTGELFF. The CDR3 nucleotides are TGTGCCAGCAGCCAAGTCAGGGATACCGGGGAGCTGTTTTTT.

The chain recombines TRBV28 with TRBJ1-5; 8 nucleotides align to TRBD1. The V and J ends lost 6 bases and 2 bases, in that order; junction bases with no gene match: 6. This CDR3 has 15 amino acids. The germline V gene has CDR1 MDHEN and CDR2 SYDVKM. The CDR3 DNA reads TGTGCCAGCAGCCGAGGACAGGGAGGCAATCAGCCCCAGCATTTT. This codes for CASSRGQGGNQPQHF.

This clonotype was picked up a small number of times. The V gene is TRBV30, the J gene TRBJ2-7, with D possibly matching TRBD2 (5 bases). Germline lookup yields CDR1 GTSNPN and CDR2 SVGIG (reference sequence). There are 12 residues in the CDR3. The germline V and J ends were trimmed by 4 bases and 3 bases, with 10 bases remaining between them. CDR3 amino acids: CAWKDAGYEQYF. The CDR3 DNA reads TGTGCCTGGAAGGACGCGGGCTACGAGCAGTACTTC.

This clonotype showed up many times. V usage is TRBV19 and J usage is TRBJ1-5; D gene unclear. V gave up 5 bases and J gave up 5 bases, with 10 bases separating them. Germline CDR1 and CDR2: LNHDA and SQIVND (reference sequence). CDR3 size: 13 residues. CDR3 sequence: CASSVGRDQPQHF. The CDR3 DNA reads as TGTGCCAGTAGTGTTGGTCGAGATCAGCCCCAGCATTTT. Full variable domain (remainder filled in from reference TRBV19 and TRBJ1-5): DGGITQSPKYLFRKEGQNVTLSCEQNLNHDAMYWYRQDPGQGLRLIYYSQIVNDFQKGDIAEGYSVSREKKESFPLTVTSAQKNPTAFYLCASSVGRDQPQHFGDGTRLSIL.

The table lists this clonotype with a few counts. In DNA, the CDR3 is TGTGCCAGCAGTCAAACCGGGTCAACTAATGAAAAACTGTTTTTT. Translating gives CASSQTGSTNEKLFF. The gene calls are TRBV5-5 and TRBJ1-4; D is unclear. Per germline, CDR1 SGHKS and CDR2 YYEKEE (reference sequence). V lost 5 bases and J 0 bases, leaving 11 bases between the germline ends. The length of the CDR3 is 15 residues.

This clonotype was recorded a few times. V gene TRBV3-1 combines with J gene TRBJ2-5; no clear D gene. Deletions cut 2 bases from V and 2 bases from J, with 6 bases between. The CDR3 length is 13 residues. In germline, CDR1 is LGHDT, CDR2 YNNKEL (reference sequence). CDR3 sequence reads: CASSQFPQETQYF. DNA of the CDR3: TGTGCCAGCAGCCAATTCCCACAAGAGACCCAGTACTTC.

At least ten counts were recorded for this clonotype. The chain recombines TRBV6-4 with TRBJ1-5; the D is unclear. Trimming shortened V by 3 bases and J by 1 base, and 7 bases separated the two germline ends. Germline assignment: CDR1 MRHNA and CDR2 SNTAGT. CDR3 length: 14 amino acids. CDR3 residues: CASSENGSNQPQHF. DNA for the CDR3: TGTGCCAGCAGTGAAAACGGCAGCAATCAGCCCCAGCATTTT.

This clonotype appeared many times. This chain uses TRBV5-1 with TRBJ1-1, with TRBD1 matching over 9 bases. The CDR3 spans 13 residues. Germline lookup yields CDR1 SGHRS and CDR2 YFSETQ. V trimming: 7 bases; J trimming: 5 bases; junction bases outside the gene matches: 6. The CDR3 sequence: CASRDRDGTEAFF. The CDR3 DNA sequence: TGCGCCAGCCGGGACAGGGATGGGACTGAAGCTTTCTTT.

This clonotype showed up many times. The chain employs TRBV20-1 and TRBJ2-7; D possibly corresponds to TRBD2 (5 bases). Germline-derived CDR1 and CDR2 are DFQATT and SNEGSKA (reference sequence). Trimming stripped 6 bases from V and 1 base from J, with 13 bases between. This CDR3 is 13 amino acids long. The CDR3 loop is CSADRGLSYEQYF. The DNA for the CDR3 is TGCAGTGCCGATAGAGGGCTATCCTACGAGCAGTACTTC.

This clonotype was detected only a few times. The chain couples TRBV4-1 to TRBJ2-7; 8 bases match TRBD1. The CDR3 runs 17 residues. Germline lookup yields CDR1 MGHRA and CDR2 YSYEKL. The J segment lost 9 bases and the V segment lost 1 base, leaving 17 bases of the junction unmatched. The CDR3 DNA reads TGCGCCAGCAGCCAAGTCGTTCAGGGGGCTAATTTCAGGATGCAGTACTTC. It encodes CASSQVVQGANFRMQYF.

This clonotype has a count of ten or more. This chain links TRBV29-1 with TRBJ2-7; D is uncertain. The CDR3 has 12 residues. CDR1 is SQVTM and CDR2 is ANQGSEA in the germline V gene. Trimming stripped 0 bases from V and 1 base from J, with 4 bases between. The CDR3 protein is CSVEDSSYEQYF. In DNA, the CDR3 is TGCAGCGTTGAAGACAGTTCCTACGAGCAGTACTTC.